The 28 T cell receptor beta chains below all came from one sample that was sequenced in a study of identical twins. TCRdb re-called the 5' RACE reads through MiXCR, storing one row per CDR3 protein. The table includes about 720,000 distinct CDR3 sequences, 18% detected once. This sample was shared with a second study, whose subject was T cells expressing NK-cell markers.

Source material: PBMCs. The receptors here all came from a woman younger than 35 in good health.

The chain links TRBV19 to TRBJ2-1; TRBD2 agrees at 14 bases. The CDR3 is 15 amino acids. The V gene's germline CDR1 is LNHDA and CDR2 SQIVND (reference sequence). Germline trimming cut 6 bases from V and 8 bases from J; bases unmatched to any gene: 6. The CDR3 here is CASRPGLAGVYEQFF. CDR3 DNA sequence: TGTGCCAGTAGGCCGGGACTAGCGGGAGTATATGAGCAGTTCTTC.

For the CDR3, the DNA is TGTGCCAGCAGCCTACGATACCGGGACTACGAGCAGTACTTC. Amino acids: CASSLRYRDYEQYF. The chain combines TRBV7-2 with TRBJ2-7, with D possibly TRBD2 on 5 matching bases. V lost 5 bases to trimming and J lost 3 bases, with 14 bases between them. The germline gives CDR1 SGHTA, CDR2 FQGNSA. This CDR3 region has 14 residues.

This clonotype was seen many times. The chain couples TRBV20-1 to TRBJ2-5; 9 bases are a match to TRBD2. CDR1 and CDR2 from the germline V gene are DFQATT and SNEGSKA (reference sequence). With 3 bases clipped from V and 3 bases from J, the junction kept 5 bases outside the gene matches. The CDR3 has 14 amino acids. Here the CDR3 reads CSASQASGEETQYF. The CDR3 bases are TGCAGTGCTAGTCAGGCTAGCGGGGAAGAGACCCAGTACTTC.

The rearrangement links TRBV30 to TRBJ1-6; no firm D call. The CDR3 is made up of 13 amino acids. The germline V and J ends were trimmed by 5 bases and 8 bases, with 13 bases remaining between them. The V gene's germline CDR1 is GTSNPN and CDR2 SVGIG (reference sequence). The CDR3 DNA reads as TGTGCCTGGCGGGGAGACGGGGATTCACCCCTCCACTTT. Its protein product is CAWRGDGDSPLHF.

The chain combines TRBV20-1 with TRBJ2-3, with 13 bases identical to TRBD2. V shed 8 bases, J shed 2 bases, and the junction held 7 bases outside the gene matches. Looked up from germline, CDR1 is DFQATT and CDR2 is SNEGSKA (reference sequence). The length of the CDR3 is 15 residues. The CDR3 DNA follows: TGCAGTACGGGGACTAGCGGGGCGGCCACAGATACGCAGTATTTT. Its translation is CSTGTSGAATDTQYF.

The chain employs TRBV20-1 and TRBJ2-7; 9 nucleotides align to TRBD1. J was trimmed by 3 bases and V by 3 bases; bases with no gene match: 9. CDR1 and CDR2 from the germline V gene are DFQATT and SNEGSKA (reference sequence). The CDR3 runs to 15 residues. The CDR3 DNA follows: TGCAGTGCTAGGGGAGGGACAGGGAAATACTACGAGCAGTACTTC. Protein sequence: CSARGGTGKYYEQYF.

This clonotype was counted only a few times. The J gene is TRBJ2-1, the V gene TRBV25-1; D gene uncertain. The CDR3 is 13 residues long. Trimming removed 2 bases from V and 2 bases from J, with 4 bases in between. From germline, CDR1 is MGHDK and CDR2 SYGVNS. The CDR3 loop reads CASSEPTYNEQFF. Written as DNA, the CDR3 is TGTGCCAGCAGTGAACCGACCTACAATGAGCAGTTCTTC.

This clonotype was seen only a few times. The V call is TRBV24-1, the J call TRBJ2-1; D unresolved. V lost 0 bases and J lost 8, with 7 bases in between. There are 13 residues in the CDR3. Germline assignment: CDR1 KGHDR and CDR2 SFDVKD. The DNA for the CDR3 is TGTGCCACCAGTGATTTGCGTGGAGATGAGCAGTTCTTC. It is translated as CATSDLRGDEQFF.

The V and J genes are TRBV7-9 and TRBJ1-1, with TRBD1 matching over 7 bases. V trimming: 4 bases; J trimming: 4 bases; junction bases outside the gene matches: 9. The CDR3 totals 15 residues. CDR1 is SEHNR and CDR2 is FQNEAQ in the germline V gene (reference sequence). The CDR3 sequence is CASSSSSQGVTEAFF. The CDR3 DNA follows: TGTGCCAGCAGCTCCTCCTCTCAGGGGGTCACTGAAGCTTTCTTT.

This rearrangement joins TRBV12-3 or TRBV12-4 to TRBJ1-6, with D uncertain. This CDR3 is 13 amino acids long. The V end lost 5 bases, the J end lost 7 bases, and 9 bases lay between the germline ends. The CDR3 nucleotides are TGTGCCAGCAGTCTACAGTCCAATTCACCCCTCCACTTT. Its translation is CASSLQSNSPLHF.

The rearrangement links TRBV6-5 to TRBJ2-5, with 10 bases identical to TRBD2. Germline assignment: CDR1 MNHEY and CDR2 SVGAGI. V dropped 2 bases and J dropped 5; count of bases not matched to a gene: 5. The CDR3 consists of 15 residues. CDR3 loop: CASSYERGGRETQYF. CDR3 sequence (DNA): TGTGCCAGCAGTTACGAGCGGGGGGGCCGCGAGACCCAGTACTTC.

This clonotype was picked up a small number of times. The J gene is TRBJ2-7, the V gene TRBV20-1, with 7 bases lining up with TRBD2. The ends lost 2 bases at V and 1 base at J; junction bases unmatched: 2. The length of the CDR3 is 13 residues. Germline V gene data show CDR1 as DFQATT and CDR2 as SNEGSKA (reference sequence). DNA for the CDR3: TGCAGTGCTAGACGGGAGGTTTCCTACGAGCAGTACTTC. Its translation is CSARREVSYEQYF.

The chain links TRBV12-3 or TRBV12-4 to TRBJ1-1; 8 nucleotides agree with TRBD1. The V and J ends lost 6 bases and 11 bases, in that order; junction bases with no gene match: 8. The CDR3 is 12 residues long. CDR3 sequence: CASSPDRGRAFF. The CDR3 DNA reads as TGTGCCAGCAGCCCTGACAGGGGTAGGGCTTTCTTT.

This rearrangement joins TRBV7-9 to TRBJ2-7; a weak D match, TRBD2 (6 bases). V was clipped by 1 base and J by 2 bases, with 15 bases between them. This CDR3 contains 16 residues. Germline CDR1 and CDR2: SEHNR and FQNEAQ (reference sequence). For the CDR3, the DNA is TGTGCCAGCAGCTTAGGGCCCAAGGGGAGGACCTACGAGCAGTACTTC. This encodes CASSLGPKGRTYEQYF.

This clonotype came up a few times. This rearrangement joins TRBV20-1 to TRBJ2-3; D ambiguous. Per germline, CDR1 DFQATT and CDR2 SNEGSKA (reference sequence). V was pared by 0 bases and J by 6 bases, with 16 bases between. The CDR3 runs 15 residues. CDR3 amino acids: CSARDQAKGRDTQYF. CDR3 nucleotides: TGCAGTGCTAGAGATCAGGCTAAGGGTAGGGATACGCAGTATTTT.

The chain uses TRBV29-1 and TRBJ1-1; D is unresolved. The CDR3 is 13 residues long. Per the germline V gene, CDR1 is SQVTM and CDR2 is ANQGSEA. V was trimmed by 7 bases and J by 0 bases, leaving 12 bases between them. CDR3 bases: TGCAGCGCCCGAACCTCATTGAACACTGAAGCTTTCTTT. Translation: CSARTSLNTEAFF. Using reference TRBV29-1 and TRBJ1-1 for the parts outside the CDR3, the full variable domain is SAVISQKPSRDICQRGTSLTIQCQVDSQVTMMFWYRQQPGQSLTLIATANQGSEATYESGFVIDKFPISRPNLTFSTLTVSNMSPEDSSIYLCSARTSLNTEAFFGQGTRLTVV.

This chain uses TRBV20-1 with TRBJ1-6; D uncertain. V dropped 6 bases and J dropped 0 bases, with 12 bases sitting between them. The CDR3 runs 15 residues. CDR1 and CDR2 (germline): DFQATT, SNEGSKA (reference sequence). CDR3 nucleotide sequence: TGCAGTGCGGCCCCCTTAAACTCCTATAATTCACCCCTCCACTTT. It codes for CSAAPLNSYNSPLHF.

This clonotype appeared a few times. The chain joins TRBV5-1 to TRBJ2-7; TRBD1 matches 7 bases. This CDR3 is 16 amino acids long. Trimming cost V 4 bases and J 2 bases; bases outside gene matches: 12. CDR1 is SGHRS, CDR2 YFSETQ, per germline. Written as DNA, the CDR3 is TGCGCCAGCAGCGACCGGGTGACAGGGCGAACCTACGAGCAGTACTTC. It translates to CASSDRVTGRTYEQYF.

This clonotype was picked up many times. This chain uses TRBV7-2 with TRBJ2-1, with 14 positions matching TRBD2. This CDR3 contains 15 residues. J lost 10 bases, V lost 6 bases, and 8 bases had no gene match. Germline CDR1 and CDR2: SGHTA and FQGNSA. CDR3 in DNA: TGTGCCAGCAGGCAGGGACTAGCGGGAGTGGGGGAGCAGTTCTTC. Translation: CASRQGLAGVGEQFF.

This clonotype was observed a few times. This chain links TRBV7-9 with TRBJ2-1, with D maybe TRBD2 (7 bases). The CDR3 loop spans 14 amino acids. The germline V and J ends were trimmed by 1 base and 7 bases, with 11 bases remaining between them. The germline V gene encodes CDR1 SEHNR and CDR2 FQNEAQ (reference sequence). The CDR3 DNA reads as TGTGCCAGCAGCTTAGACGGGGGGCTGAATGAGCAGTTCTTC. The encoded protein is CASSLDGGLNEQFF.

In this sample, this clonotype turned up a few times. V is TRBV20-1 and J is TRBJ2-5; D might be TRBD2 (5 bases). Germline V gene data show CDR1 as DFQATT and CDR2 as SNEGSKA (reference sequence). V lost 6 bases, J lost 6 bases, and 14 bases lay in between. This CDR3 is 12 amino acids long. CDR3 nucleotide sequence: TGCAGTGCCCGCCCCCCGGGGAAGACCCAGTACTTC. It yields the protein CSARPPGKTQYF.

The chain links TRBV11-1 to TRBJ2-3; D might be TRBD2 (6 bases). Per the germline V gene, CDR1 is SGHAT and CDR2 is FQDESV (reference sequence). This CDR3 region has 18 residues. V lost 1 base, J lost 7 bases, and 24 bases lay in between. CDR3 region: CASSLGLFGGGQTNTQYF. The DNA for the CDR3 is TGTGCCAGCAGCTTAGGACTTTTTGGGGGAGGACAAACTAATACGCAGTATTTT.

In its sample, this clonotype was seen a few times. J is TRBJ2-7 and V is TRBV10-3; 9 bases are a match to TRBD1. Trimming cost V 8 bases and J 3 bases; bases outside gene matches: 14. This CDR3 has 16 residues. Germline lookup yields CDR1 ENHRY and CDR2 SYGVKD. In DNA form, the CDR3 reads TGTGCCATCTCCGAGAGAGGGACAGGGAGAGTCTACGAGCAGTACTTC. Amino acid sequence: CAISERGTGRVYEQYF.

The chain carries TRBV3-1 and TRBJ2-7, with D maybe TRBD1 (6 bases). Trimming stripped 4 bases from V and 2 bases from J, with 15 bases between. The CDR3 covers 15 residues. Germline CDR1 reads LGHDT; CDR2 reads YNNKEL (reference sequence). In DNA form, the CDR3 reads TGTGCCAGCAGCCCAGGGGTTAGTCGCACCTACGAGCAGTACTTC. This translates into CASSPGVSRTYEQYF.

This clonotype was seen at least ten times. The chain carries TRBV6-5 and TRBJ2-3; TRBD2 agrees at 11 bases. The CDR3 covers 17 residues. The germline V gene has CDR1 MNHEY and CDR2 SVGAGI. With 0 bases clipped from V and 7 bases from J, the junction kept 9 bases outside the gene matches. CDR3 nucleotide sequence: TGTGCCAGCAGTTACTCTAGCGGGAGGGCCGGAATGAATACGCAGTATTTT. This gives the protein CASSYSSGRAGMNTQYF.

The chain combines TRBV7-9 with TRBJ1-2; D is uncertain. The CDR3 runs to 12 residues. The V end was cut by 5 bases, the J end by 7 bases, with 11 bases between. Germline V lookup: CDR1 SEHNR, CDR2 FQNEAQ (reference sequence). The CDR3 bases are TGTGCCAGCAGCGGGAATGTGCGTGGCTACACCTTC. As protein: CASSGNVRGYTF. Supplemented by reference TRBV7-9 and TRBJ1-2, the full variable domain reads DTGVSQNPRHKITKRGQNVTFRCDPISEHNRLYWYRQTLGQGPEFLTYFQNEAQLEKSRLLSDRFSAERPKGSFSTLEIQRTEQGDSAMYLCASSGNVRGYTFGSGTRLTVV.

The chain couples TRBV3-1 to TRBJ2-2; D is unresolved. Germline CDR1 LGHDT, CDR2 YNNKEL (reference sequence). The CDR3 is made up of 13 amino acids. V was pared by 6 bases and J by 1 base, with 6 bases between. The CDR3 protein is CASRFRNTGELFF. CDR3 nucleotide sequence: TGTGCCAGCAGATTTAGGAACACCGGGGAGCTGTTTTTT. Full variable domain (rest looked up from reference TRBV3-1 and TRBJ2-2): DTAVSQTPKYLVTQMGNDKSIKCEQNLGHDTMYWYKQDSKKFLKIMFSYNNKELIINETVPNRFSPKSPDKAHLNLHINSLELGDSAVYFCASRFRNTGELFFGEGSRLTVL.

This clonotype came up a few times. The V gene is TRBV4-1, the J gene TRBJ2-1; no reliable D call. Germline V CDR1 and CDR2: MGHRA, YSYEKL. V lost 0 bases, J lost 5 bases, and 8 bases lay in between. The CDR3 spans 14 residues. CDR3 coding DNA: TGCGCCAGCAGCCAAGATCTAAGGGACAATGAGCAGTTCTTC. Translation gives CASSQDLRDNEQFF.